The following is a T cell receptor (beta chain) sequence with its context. The length of the CDR3 is 14 residues. The V gene lost 6 bases and the J gene lost 3 bases, with 14 bases spanning the gap. From germline, CDR1 is MNHEY and CDR2 SMNVEV (reference sequence). Per the original data handling: Estimates of nucleated cell counts were drawn from the amplification of reference gene primers. Assay used: immunoSEQ multiplex PCR; TCRdb lists only in-frame clones, some missing. From that table come the V and J calls and clone size; the DNA was used to work out D and trimming. Of 40,000 to 50,000 clones in the sample, around 90% were seen once. This sample stems from a study of blood T cell repertoires in COVID-19. Study summary: COVID-19 samples, acute and convalescent, were from the United States, Italy and Spain.

This clonotype originated in a human donor in a cohort sampled during active COVID-19. Material: peripheral blood. This chain connects TRBV27 to TRBJ1-2, with a weak D call TRBD1 (6 bases). The CDR3 is CASRDWGGDYGYTF. The CDR3 bases are TGTGCCAGCAGGGATTGGGGGGGCGACTATGGCTACACCTTC.